This T cell receptor beta chain was obtained from a study of shared clonotypes between healthy human individuals. Study in general: Sampling drew on donors who were a couple of women and three men aged 18 to 49.

CDR1 is SGHTA, CDR2 FQGNSA, per germline. The germline V and J ends were trimmed by 1 base and 2 bases, with 12 bases remaining between them. The CDR3 extends over 15 amino acids. Assay runs were performed at deep level. The protocol was immunoSEQ multiplex PCR, while the TCRdb copy is restricted to in-frame clones and leaves out a portion. The repertoire holds roughly 1,500,000 clones, roughly 98.5% seen once, with 0.3% to 0.45% in the top ten. The sequence was obtained from a man aged 30 to 45 in good health. This rearrangement joins TRBV7-2 to TRBJ2-7; perhaps TRBD2 as D (5 bases). Sequenced input: naive CD4+ T cells sorted from blood. Subset indicated: CD45RA+ positively selected. For the CDR3, the DNA is TGTGCCAGCAGCTTAGAAGGCGGGCCAACCTACGAGCAGTACTTC. Its protein is CASSLEGGPTYEQYF. The full variable domain, its missing parts supplied by reference TRBV7-2 and TRBJ2-7, is GAGVSQSPSNKVTEKGKDVELRCDPISGHTALYWYRQSLGQGLEFLIYFQGNSAPDKSGLPSDRFSAERTGGSVSTLTIQRTQQEDSAVYLCASSLEGGPTYEQYFGPGTRLTVT.